This T cell receptor beta chain derives from a study of T cell responses to AZD1222 COVID-19 vaccine (dated by TCRdb to about 2021). Context from the whole study: AZD1222 recipients whose second dose came at about 4 weeks and those whose second dose came at about 12 weeks were combined into one group, since spike-specific TCR depth and breadth did not differ between the two schedules. TCR sequencing was performed for roughly 250 trial participants, of whom around 200 were given two doses of AZD1222 and approximately 25 were given two doses of MenACWY control vaccine. Trial participants were enrolled into age subgroups of 18-55, 56-69 and 70-plus years, which contained roughly 150, 30 and 60 TCR-sequenced participants, respectively. Study-wide findings and limitations: Most participants were white British and females outnumbered males, and the authors suggested that clonal diversity may have been underestimated. The 56-69-year group was small, and its depth increase did not reach significance, likely because of low power. Nearly half of unique spike-specific TCRs reportedly recognized epitopes outside regions mutated in the B.1.351 and B.1.1.7 variants. Spike-specific TCR breadth and depth rose significantly after two AZD1222 doses compared with day 0 and with MenACWY recipients. The vaccine-associated CD4 TCRs covered the entire spike protein, and the dominant responses fell in regions 160-218 and 743-854. Because no samples from the day 14 peak response were available, repertoires could be characterized only after the peak T cell response. Conclusions about previously exposed vaccinees were limited because only six AZD1222 recipients were SARS-CoV-2 seropositive at baseline.

Of note for this clone: Its target antigen remains unknown. Per-base qualities were not stored, and no clone one base away is much larger.

The CDR3 regions of human TCRbeta chains were subjected to immunosequencing. Per the authors' processing: Repertoire TCRs were checked for matches against a reference library of SARS-CoV-2-specific TCRs that had been generated using the MIRA antigen-specificity platform. Breadth was defined as the fraction of unique TCRs that were SARS-CoV-2-associated. Depth was defined as the fraction of total T cells that were SARS-CoV-2-associated. Using the MIRA data, every spike-specific TCR was mapped to the spike region that the TCR reacted to and assigned to either a CD4 or a CD8 class. Log10-transformed breadth and depth values were compared by one-way ANOVA with Sidak's multiple comparisons tests. In TCRdb, the immuneACCESS table is reduced to in-frame sequences with V and J assigned. These tables do not hold every clone; where another copy was compared, an unresolved V gene accounts for under half, and the others remain unexplained. The V and J calls and the clone size are those of that table, but D and trimming were determined from the DNA. Present in this sample are roughly 98,000 clones, 85% to 95% of which were seen just once. The top ten constitute roughly 13% of the sample.

The sample's time point label, in plain terms: baseline before first vaccination. Vaccinee samples came from UK trials COV001 and COV002, including a single-blind randomized controlled phase 2/3 trial of AZD1222 (ChAdOx1 nCoV-19) in healthy adults. Trial participant PBMC samples were collected at day 0 and day 28 after the second dose for TCRbeta chain sequencing. Trimming takes 0 bases off V and 5 bases off J; junction bases not matched to a gene: 7. CDR1 is given as SQVTM and CDR2 as ANQGSEA, both from the germline V gene. From the cysteine up to the phenylalanine, the CDR3 has a length of 15 residues. Just the 45-base CDR3 DNA is kept, in frame starting at base 1.

The material sequenced was peripheral blood, taken on day 0 of AZD1222 vaccination. This receptor chain uses TRBV29-1 and TRBJ2-5; TRBD2 fits 9 bases in the junction. The clonotype originates from an adult in good health. DNA sequence: TGCAGCGTTGAAGACGTGTCTAGCGGGGCGGAGACCCAGTACTTC. Its protein product is CSVEDVSSGAETQYF.